The 11 T cell receptor beta chains given below trace back to one sample, sequenced in a study of blood T cell repertoires in COVID-19. This table comes from immunoSEQ multiplex PCR, and its TCRdb copy is limited to in-frame clones, with some not included. The data contain over 80,000 clones, roughly 88% of them singletons. The source material was peripheral blood. The receptors stem from an elderly woman with acute or convalescent COVID-19.

The chain carries TRBV11-2 and TRBJ2-1; TRBD2 matches 8 bases. J lost 4 bases, V lost 3 bases, and 5 bases had no gene match. The CDR3 loop spans 15 amino acids. Per the germline V gene, CDR1 is SGHAT and CDR2 is FQNNGV. As DNA, the CDR3 is TGTGCCAGCAGCTTTTTGCCTAGCGGGTACAATGAGCAGTTCTTC. Its translation: CASSFLPSGYNEQFF.

As to this clone: The same CDR3 also results from other DNA sequences found in this sample. V gene TRBV4-1 combines with J gene TRBJ2-1; no definite D call. Trimming removed 0 bases from V and 0 bases from J, with 6 bases in between. Germline V lookup: CDR1 MGHRA, CDR2 YSYEKL. The CDR3 extends over 15 amino acids. The CDR3 reads CASSQEASSYNEQFF. The CDR3 region has the DNA TGCGCCAGCAGCCAAGAGGCAAGCTCCTACAATGAGCAGTTCTTC.

The chain combines TRBV7-8 with TRBJ1-3, with 7 bases matching TRBD1. The CDR3 has 15 amino acids. Trimming removed 6 bases from V and 0 bases from J; junction bases left unmatched: 5. The germline V gene has CDR1 SGHVS and CDR2 FQNEAQ. This chain's CDR3 is CASRKRTGSGNTIYF. The CDR3 bases are TGTGCCAGCAGAAAAAGGACAGGCTCTGGAAACACCATATATTTT. The full variable domain, its missing parts supplied by reference TRBV7-8 and TRBJ1-3, is GAGVSQSPRYKVAKRGQDVALRCDPISGHVSLFWYQQALGQGPEFLTYFQNEAQLDKSGLPSDRFFAERPEGSVSTLKIQRTQQEDSAVYLCASRKRTGSGNTIYFGEGSWLTVV.

The CDR3 protein is CASSQDPPGQGSPANANYGYTF. The CDR3, as DNA: TGCGCCAGCAGCCAAGACCCCCCGGGACAGGGATCGCCCGCTAATGCGAACTATGGCTACACCTTC. The chain employs TRBV4-3 and TRBJ1-2, with 9 nucleotides matching TRBD1. The germline V gene has CDR1 LGHNA and CDR2 YSLEER. The V and J ends lost 0 bases and 2 bases, in that order; junction bases with no gene match: 22. The CDR3 extends over 22 amino acids.

J is TRBJ1-6 and V is TRBV6-6, with 7 bases identical to TRBD1. CDR1 is MNHNY, CDR2 SVGAGI, per germline (reference sequence). V lost 5 bases to trimming and J lost 0 bases; unmatched junction nucleotides: 10. This CDR3 region has 18 residues. DNA for the CDR3: TGTGCCAGCAGTCCCACCCTACAGGGGAGCTCCTATAATTCACCCCTCCACTTT. Its protein product is CASSPTLQGSSYNSPLHF.

This chain connects TRBV9 to TRBJ2-7; D unresolved. CDR1 is SGDLS and CDR2 is YYNGEE in the germline V gene. The V end was cut by 3 bases, the J end by 5 bases, with 15 bases between. CDR3 length: 14 residues. Here the CDR3 reads CASSGPGNGNEQYF. The CDR3 DNA sequence: TGTGCCAGCAGCGGACCAGGAAACGGCAACGAGCAGTACTTC.

CDR3 region: CASSPGQGKMYEQYF. The DNA of the CDR3 is TGTGCCAGCTCACCTGGACAGGGGAAAATGTACGAGCAGTACTTC. The chain has TRBV18 and TRBJ2-7; 9 bases are shared with TRBD1. V was clipped by 3 bases and J by 4 bases; unmatched bases: 7. Germline CDR1 and CDR2: KGHSH and LQKENI. The CDR3 sequence is 15 residues long.

V and J are TRBV28 and TRBJ2-5, with 9 bases identical to TRBD1. The junction had 14 bases not matched to a gene; V was cut back by 7 bases and J by 5 bases. Germline-derived CDR1 and CDR2 are MDHEN and SYDVKM. The CDR3 spans 16 residues. The CDR3 region is CASTPPVGQGRETQYF. In DNA form, the CDR3 reads TGTGCCAGCACTCCTCCGGTGGGACAGGGTCGCGAGACCCAGTACTTC. Combining the CDR3 with reference TRBV28 and TRBJ2-5 gives the whole variable domain DVKVTQSSRYLVKRTGEKVFLECVQDMDHENMFWYRQDPGLGLRLIYFSYDVKMKEKGDIPEGYSVSREKKERFSLILESASTNQTSMYLCASTPPVGQGRETQYFGPGTRLLVL.

This clone was detected only a few times. V and J are TRBV4-3 and TRBJ2-1; TRBD2 matches at 7 bases. The trim removed 1 base at V and 13 bases at J, leaving 10 bases unmatched. CDR1 and CDR2 from the germline V gene are LGHNA and YSLEER. The CDR3 totals 14 residues. Here the CDR3 DNA reads TGCGCCAGCAGCCAAGGGACGGCACGGGACTATCAGTTCTTC. Translation: CASSQGTARDYQFF.

The gene calls are TRBV13 and TRBJ1-4; D ambiguous. Germline V gives CDR1 PRHDT, CDR2 FYEKMQ (reference sequence). V gave up 5 bases and J gave up 4 bases, with 11 bases separating them. CDR3 length: 14 amino acids. CDR3 in amino acids: CASSPRNHNEKLFF. The CDR3, as DNA: TGTGCCAGCAGCCCGAGAAACCATAATGAAAAACTGTTTTTT.

J is TRBJ2-5 and V is TRBV5-6; 10 bases match TRBD2. The V gene end was trimmed by 2 bases and the J gene end by 4 bases; junction bases not matched to a gene: 2. Per the germline V gene, CDR1 is SGHDT and CDR2 is YYEEEE. CDR3 size: 14 residues. CDR3 residues: CASSLAGGPETQYF. In nucleotides, the CDR3 is TGTGCCAGCAGCTTAGCGGGGGGGCCAGAGACCCAGTACTTC.